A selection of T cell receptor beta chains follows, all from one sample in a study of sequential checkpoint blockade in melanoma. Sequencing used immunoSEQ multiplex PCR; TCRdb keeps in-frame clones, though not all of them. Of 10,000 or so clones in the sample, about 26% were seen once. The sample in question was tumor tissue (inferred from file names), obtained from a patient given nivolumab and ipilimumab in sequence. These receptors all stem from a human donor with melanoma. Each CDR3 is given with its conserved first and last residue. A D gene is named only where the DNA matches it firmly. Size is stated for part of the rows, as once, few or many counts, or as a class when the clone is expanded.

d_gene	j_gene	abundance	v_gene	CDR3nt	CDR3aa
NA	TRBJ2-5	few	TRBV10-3	TGTGCCATCAGTGAGTCTCTGGTGGAGATTAAAGAGACCCAGTACTTC	CAISESLVEIKETQYF
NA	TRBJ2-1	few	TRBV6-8	TGTGCCAGCAGTTACGTACTACGATACAATGAGCAGTTCTTC	CASSYVLRYNEQFF
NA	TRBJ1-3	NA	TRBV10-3	TGTGCCATCAGTGAGTGGGGTGTAAACACCATATATTTT	CAISEWGVNTIYF
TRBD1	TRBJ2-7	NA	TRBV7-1	TGTGCCAGCGGCAGGACAGGGGCCTACGAGCAGTACTTC	CASGRTGAYEQYF
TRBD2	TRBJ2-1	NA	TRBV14	TGTGCCAGCAGCCCTATATTAGCGGGGCTTCTCAATGAGCAGTTCTTC	CASSPILAGLLNEQFF
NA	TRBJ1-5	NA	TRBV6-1	TGTGCCAGCAGTGAAGTATACGGCGAGCCCCAGCATTTT	CASSEVYGEPQHF
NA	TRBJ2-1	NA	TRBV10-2	TGCGCCAGCAGTGAAGCCAGGAACAGCGGATACAATGAGCAGTTCTTC	CASSEARNSGYNEQFF
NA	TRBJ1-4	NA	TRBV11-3	TGTGCCAGCAGCTTGGGGATTACAACTAATGAAAAACTGTTTTTT	CASSLGITTNEKLFF
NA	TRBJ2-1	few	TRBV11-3	TGTGCCAGCAGCTTAGAGGAAGGGAGAGCGGTCAATGAGCAGTTCTTC	CASSLEEGRAVNEQFF
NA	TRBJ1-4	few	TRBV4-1	TGCGCCAGCAGCCAAGGAATGGGCACCCTTACTGCAACTAATGAAAAACTGTTTTTT	CASSQGMGTLTATNEKLFF
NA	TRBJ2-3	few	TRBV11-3	TGTGCCAGCAGCTCCTCGGGTAGCGTGGCTGTTAGAGATACGCAGTATTTT	CASSSSGSVAVRDTQYF
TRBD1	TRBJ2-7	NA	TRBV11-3	TGTGCCAGCGGGAATGACAGGGCTCTGACCTACGAGCAGTACTTC	CASGNDRALTYEQYF
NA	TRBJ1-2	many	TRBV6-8	TGTGCCAGCAGGCGTACAGGGAAAAACTATGGCTACACCTTC	CASRRTGKNYGYTF
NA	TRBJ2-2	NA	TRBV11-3	TGTGCCAGCAGCTTATCCGGGGCTAACACCGGGGAGCTGTTTTTT	CASSLSGANTGELFF
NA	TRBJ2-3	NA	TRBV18	TGTGCCAGCTCTCTCGGGATCACAGATACGCAGTATTTT	CASSLGITDTQYF
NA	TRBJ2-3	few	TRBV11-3	TGTGCCAGCAGCTTAGTTCGGGGGGCTAGCACAGATACGCAGTATTTT	CASSLVRGASTDTQYF
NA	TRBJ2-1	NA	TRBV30	TGTGCCTGGACCACCGACTCTCCCTACAATGAGCAGTTCTTC	CAWTTDSPYNEQFF
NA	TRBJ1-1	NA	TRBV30	TGTGCCTGGCGACCTACAGGGTTGGGCACTGAAGCTTTCTTT	CAWRPTGLGTEAFF
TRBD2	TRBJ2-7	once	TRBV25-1	TGTGCCAGCAGCGGGACTAGCGGGTACGAGCAGTACTTC	CASSGTSGYEQYF
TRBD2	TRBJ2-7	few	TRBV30	TGTGCCTGGAGTGTCACCCTAGCGGGGGTTGTCCACGAGCAGTACTTC	CAWSVTLAGVVHEQYF
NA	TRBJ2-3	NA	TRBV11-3	TGTGCCAGCAGCTTGGCCTACACTAGGACAGATACGCAGTATTTT	CASSLAYTRTDTQYF
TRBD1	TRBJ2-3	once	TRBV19	TGTGCCAGTAGTGCCTGGACAGGGGGAACAGATACGCAGTATTTT	CASSAWTGGTDTQYF
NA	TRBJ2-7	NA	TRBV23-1	TGCGCCAGCAGGCGAGGGGGGAACGGGGAGCAGTACTTC	CASRRGGNGEQYF
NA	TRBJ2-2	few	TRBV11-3	TGTGCCAGCAGCTTCCGGGCGGACACCGGGGAGCTGTTTTTT	CASSFRADTGELFF
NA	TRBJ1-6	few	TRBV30	TGTGCCTGGACGGGACGCTATAATTCACCCCTCCACTTT	CAWTGRYNSPLHF
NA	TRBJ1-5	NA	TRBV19	TGTGCCAGTAGTATAGAAACAGGCAATCAGCCCCAGCATTTT	CASSIETGNQPQHF
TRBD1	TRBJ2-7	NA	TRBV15	TGTGCCACCAGCAGAGGGGACAGGAAACACGAGCAGTACTTC	CATSRGDRKHEQYF
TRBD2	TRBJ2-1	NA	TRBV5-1	TGCGCCAGCAGCTCGCAGGGCGGGGGGGCTGACAATGAGCAGTTCTTC	CASSSQGGGADNEQFF